This is a list of T cell receptor beta chains from one sample in a study of T cells in Graves' hyperthyroidism and ophthalmopathy. TCRdb ran MiXCR on the multiplex PCR reads and lists one entry per CDR3 protein. The repertoire holds around 700,000 distinct CDR3 sequences, with about 17% as singletons. Sample: blood. Every receptor here comes from a woman aged 45-59 years with Graves' hyperthyroidism that later progressed to Graves' ophthalmopathy. Both conserved end residues are part of each CDR3. Fields, in order: V gene, CDR3 length, CDR3 protein.

v_call: TRBV27
cdr3_length: 15
cdr3_aa: CASSFAGQGPYEQYF

v_call: TRBV30
cdr3_length: 13
cdr3_aa: CAWILRGDYGYTF

v_call: TRBV6-5
cdr3_length: 13
cdr3_aa: CASSLGPTGGYTF

v_call: TRBV2
cdr3_length: 15
cdr3_aa: CASSSTGHPNTEAFF

v_call: TRBV18
cdr3_length: 16
cdr3_aa: CASSSPTGATNEKLFF

v_call: TRBV9
cdr3_length: 15
cdr3_aa: CASSRGTVFNQPQHF

v_call: TRBV20-1
cdr3_length: 15
cdr3_aa: CSATPTSGRADTQYF

v_call: TRBV11-2
cdr3_length: 11
cdr3_aa: CATLSTGELFF

v_call: TRBV7-8
cdr3_length: 19
cdr3_aa: CASSLRWTSGLSSTDTQYF

v_call: TRBV11-2
cdr3_length: 13
cdr3_aa: CASSTGPSYGYTF

v_call: TRBV19
cdr3_length: 16
cdr3_aa: CASSIRTTYSNQPQHF

v_call: TRBV12-3/TRBV12-4
cdr3_length: 14
cdr3_aa: CASSLHGSGNTIYF

v_call: TRBV9
cdr3_length: 14
cdr3_aa: CASSVSRGNNEQFF

v_call: TRBV11-2
cdr3_length: 15
cdr3_aa: CASGSSQGWGHEQYF

v_call: TRBV20-1
cdr3_length: 15
cdr3_aa: CSALSGGANTGELFF

v_call: TRBV19
cdr3_length: 13
cdr3_aa: CASSIEPDEKLFF

v_call: TRBV5-1
cdr3_length: 13
cdr3_aa: CASQDRYSYEQYF

v_call: TRBV5-1
cdr3_length: 17
cdr3_aa: CASSLEGTPGSGNTIYF

v_call: TRBV4-1
cdr3_length: 15
cdr3_aa: CASSQEDREGQPQHF

v_call: TRBV6-2/TRBV6-3
cdr3_length: 15
cdr3_aa: CASSFQRLNTGELSF

v_call: TRBV30
cdr3_length: 17
cdr3_aa: CAWSVLLRGVKTDTQYF

v_call: TRBV19
cdr3_length: 14
cdr3_aa: CASSITGSQAEAFF

v_call: TRBV10-1
cdr3_length: 18
cdr3_aa: CASSESEQGTLSGNTIYF

v_call: TRBV5-1
cdr3_length: 14
cdr3_aa: CASSLRALTDTQYF

v_call: TRBV20-1
cdr3_length: 16
cdr3_aa: CSARESEAGGRETQYF

v_call: TRBV12-3/TRBV12-4
cdr3_length: 19
cdr3_aa: CASSRIRPGAGTDNQPQHF

v_call: TRBV12-5
cdr3_length: 14
cdr3_aa: CASENWGLTGELFF

v_call: TRBV27
cdr3_length: 14
cdr3_aa: CASLTYRDTGELFF

v_call: TRBV14
cdr3_length: 15
cdr3_aa: CASSTHGRAYNEQFF

v_call: TRBV20-1
cdr3_length: 19
cdr3_aa: CSAPTGLAGAPGSKNIQYF

v_call: TRBV20-1
cdr3_length: 14
cdr3_aa: CSARTAGTYGTQYF

v_call: TRBV7-3
cdr3_length: 15
cdr3_aa: CASSPGGSLVGTQYF

v_call: TRBV12-3/TRBV12-4
cdr3_length: 15
cdr3_aa: CASTADRGIYNEQFF

v_call: TRBV20-1
cdr3_length: 15
cdr3_aa: CSASSTSGGTDTQYF

v_call: TRBV10-3
cdr3_length: 13
cdr3_aa: CAISEKQGLGYTF

v_call: TRBV29-1
cdr3_length: 12
cdr3_aa: CSVVGPGTEAFF

v_call: TRBV6-1
cdr3_length: 13
cdr3_aa: CASSEEARLAAFF

v_call: TRBV3-1
cdr3_length: 14
cdr3_aa: CASSQDWGNQPQHF

v_call: TRBV15
cdr3_length: 15
cdr3_aa: CATSRPGRLNTEAFF

v_call: TRBV12-3/TRBV12-4
cdr3_length: 15
cdr3_aa: CASSLMDGVTGELFF

v_call: TRBV29-1
cdr3_length: 14
cdr3_aa: CSVSGVGPTGELFF

v_call: TRBV5-1
cdr3_length: 14
cdr3_aa: CASSSGGAKNIQYF

v_call: TRBV6-2/TRBV6-3
cdr3_length: 15
cdr3_aa: CASSSGANGANVLTF

v_call: TRBV12-3/TRBV12-4
cdr3_length: 14
cdr3_aa: CASTLDRANTEAFF

v_call: TRBV12-3/TRBV12-4
cdr3_length: 13
cdr3_aa: CASSSVQGYEQYF

v_call: TRBV5-1
cdr3_length: 16
cdr3_aa: CASSLDGDSTGNTIYF

v_call: TRBV19
cdr3_length: 15
cdr3_aa: CASSYRGTSNSPLHF

v_call: TRBV12-3/TRBV12-4
cdr3_length: 13
cdr3_aa: CASSLDRGEKAFF

v_call: TRBV20-1
cdr3_length: 13
cdr3_aa: CSARVGVLGGYTF

v_call: TRBV9
cdr3_length: 13
cdr3_aa: CASGDGTEETQYF

v_call: TRBV30
cdr3_length: 13
cdr3_aa: CAYQGRGDQPQHF

v_call: TRBV19
cdr3_length: 18
cdr3_aa: CASSLQPGSWEGNQPQHF

v_call: TRBV29-1
cdr3_length: 13
cdr3_aa: CSVEKDKATEAFF

v_call: TRBV3-1
cdr3_length: 15
cdr3_aa: CASSQEAGDNTEAFF

v_call: TRBV7-3
cdr3_length: 14
cdr3_aa: CASSFAGGQETQYF

v_call: TRBV12-3/TRBV12-4
cdr3_length: 14
cdr3_aa: CASSFGGVDTEAFF

v_call: TRBV20-1
cdr3_length: 17
cdr3_aa: CSARDFVRTGGTGELFF

v_call: TRBV6-1
cdr3_length: 16
cdr3_aa: CASRVDEGGSNQPQHF

v_call: TRBV7-2
cdr3_length: 14
cdr3_aa: CASSLGTPDTEAFF

v_call: TRBV20-1
cdr3_length: 14
cdr3_aa: CSASLSHLYNEQFF